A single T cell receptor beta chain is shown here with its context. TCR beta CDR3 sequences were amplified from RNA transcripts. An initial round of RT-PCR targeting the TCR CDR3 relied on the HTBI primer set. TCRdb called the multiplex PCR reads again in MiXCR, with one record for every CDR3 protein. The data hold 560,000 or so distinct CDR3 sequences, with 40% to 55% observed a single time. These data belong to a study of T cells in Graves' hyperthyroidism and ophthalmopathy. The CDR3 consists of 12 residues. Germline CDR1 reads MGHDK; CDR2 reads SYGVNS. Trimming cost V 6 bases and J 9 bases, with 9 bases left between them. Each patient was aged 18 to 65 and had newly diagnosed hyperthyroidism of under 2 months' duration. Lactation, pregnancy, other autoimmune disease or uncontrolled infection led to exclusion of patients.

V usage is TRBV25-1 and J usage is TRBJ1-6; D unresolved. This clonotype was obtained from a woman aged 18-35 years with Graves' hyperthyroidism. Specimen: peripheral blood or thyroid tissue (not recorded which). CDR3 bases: TGTGCCAGCAGGAGCGAAGCTTCACCCCTCCACTTT. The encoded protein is CASRSEASPLHF.